The 22 T cell receptor beta chains in this list originate from one sample, sequenced in a study of T-cell memory formation after mild COVID-19. TCRdb redid the calling of the 5' RACE reads with MiXCR, one entry per CDR3 protein. The sample lists about 340,000 distinct CDR3 sequences, 20% to 25% seen once, with around 12% in the top ten. The sample was PBMCs or a T cell subset sorted from them (not recorded which). The receptors were sampled from an adult woman who had mild COVID-19 (a few samples of this study predate the infection). Cell type and time point are not known.

The chain links TRBV20-1 to TRBJ1-2, with D perhaps matching TRBD1 (6 bases). V lost 0 bases and J lost 4, with 21 bases in between. The V gene's germline CDR1 is DFQATT and CDR2 SNEGSKA (reference sequence). The CDR3 sequence is 17 residues long. CDR3 sequence (DNA): TGCAGTGCTAGAGATTCAAACCAGGGGTTGGGGGTCTATGGCTACACCTTC. Its protein product is CSARDSNQGLGVYGYTF.

This clonotype was detected a few times. CDR3 in DNA: TGTGCCTGGAGTGTTGGTGCTGAAGCTTTCTTT. Amino acids: CAWSVGAEAFF. This chain links TRBV30 with TRBJ1-1; D gene uncertain. In germline, CDR1 is GTSNPN, CDR2 SVGIG (reference sequence). Deletions cut 0 bases from V and 6 bases from J, with 5 bases between. This CDR3 contains 11 residues.

The chain joins TRBV20-1 to TRBJ2-1; 7 bases are shared with TRBD1. Germline V gene lookup returns CDR1 DFQATT and CDR2 SNEGSKA (reference sequence). This CDR3 has 17 residues. The J segment lost 0 bases and the V segment lost 1 base, leaving 9 bases of the junction unmatched. CDR3 protein: CSARVPRQGSSYNEQFF. The CDR3 region has the DNA TGCAGTGCTAGAGTCCCCCGACAGGGAAGCTCCTACAATGAGCAGTTCTTC.

This clonotype is a singleton in its sample. This rearrangement joins TRBV15 to TRBJ2-1; 8 nucleotides line up with TRBD2. Trimming cost V 5 bases and J 5 bases; bases outside gene matches: 14. The CDR3 consists of 17 residues. The V gene's germline CDR1 is LNHNV and CDR2 YYDKDF (reference sequence). The CDR3 nucleotides are TGTGCCACCAGCCGAGGGAGGAGCGGGAGAGTAAACAATGAGCAGTTCTTC. This gives the protein CATSRGRSGRVNNEQFF.

This sequence joins TRBV3-1 and TRBJ2-3; 12 bases fit TRBD2. The ends lost 1 base at V and 0 bases at J; junction bases unmatched: 5. The CDR3 has 18 residues. CDR1 is LGHDT and CDR2 is YNNKEL in the germline V gene (reference sequence). The CDR3 sequence is CASSQGRTSGTSTDTQYF. CDR3 DNA sequence: TGTGCCAGCAGCCAAGGACGGACTAGCGGGACAAGCACAGATACGCAGTATTTT.

This chain links TRBV4-1 with TRBJ2-1, with 8 positions matching TRBD1. This CDR3 is 14 amino acids long. Germline V gene sequence: CDR1 MGHRA, CDR2 YSYEKL. Trimming cost V 0 bases and J 8 bases; bases outside gene matches: 3. In DNA form, the CDR3 reads TGCGCCAGCAGCCAAGAGGACAGGGTCCATGAGCAGTTCTTC. Translating gives CASSQEDRVHEQFF.

In this sample, this clonotype turned up a few times. The V and J genes are TRBV6-5 and TRBJ2-3; the D call may be TRBD1 or TRBD2 (5 bases each). V was clipped by 0 bases and J by 0 bases, with 19 bases between them. Germline V gene data show CDR1 as MNHEY and CDR2 as SVGAGI. This CDR3 comprises 19 residues. CDR3 protein: CASSYSGIIGGYSTDTQYF. The CDR3, as DNA: TGTGCCAGCAGTTACTCGGGCATTATTGGGGGTTATAGCACAGATACGCAGTATTTT.

A word on this clonotype: A much larger clone sits a single nucleotide away, making a read error possible. This chain joins TRBV7-9 and TRBJ1-6; D is uncertain. CDR3 length equals 15 residues. Germline values: CDR1 SEHNR, CDR2 FQNEAQ (reference sequence). V was shortened by 3 bases and J by 8 bases, with 14 bases between the two germline ends. The CDR3 loop reads CASSFTPHGDSPLHF. The CDR3 region has the DNA TGTGCCAGCAGCTTCACGCCACATGGAGATTCACCCCTCCACTTT. The whole variable domain, filled in from reference TRBV7-9 and TRBJ1-6, reads DTGVSQNPRHKITKRGQNVTFRCDPISEHNRLYWYRQTLGQGPEFLTYFQNEAQLEKSRLLSDRFSAERPKGSFSTLEIQRTEQGDSAMYLCASSFTPHGDSPLHFGNGTRLTVT.

This clonotype appeared a few times. V and J are TRBV24-1 and TRBJ2-3; no definite D call. CDR3 length: 13 amino acids. The V and J ends lost 4 bases and 2 bases respectively, with 6 bases between them. Germline CDR1 is KGHDR and CDR2 is SFDVKD. CDR3 amino acids: CATSESPTDTQYF. The CDR3 DNA is TGTGCCACCAGTGAGTCACCCACAGATACGCAGTATTTT.

This chain joins TRBV12-3 or TRBV12-4 and TRBJ2-1; TRBD2 matches at 8 bases. The CDR3 sequence is 16 residues long. V lost 2 bases to trimming and J lost 3 bases; unmatched junction nucleotides: 6. Here the CDR3 DNA reads TGTGCCAGCAGTTTACTGGCTAGCGGGCTCTACAATGAGCAGTTCTTC. Protein: CASSLLASGLYNEQFF.

This clonotype was counted between two and nine times. The chain employs TRBV12-3 or TRBV12-4 and TRBJ1-2; D gene uncertain. This CDR3 has 12 amino acids. The V gene lost 5 bases and the J gene lost 4 bases, with 8 bases spanning the gap. CDR3 region: CASSIEGYGYTF. The CDR3 DNA is TGTGCCAGCAGTATTGAGGGCTATGGCTACACCTTC.

Only a few counts were recorded for this clonotype. This chain uses TRBV27 with TRBJ1-5; 9 positions match TRBD1. Germline loops: CDR1 MNHEY, CDR2 SMNVEV (reference sequence). Unmatched junction bases numbered 6, after V lost 5 bases and J lost 7 bases. The CDR3 is 14 amino acids. CDR3 DNA sequence: TGTGCCAGCAGTCCCCGACAGGGGGTCCAGCCCCAGCATTTT. Amino acid sequence: CASSPRQGVQPQHF.

This clonotype was seen a handful of times. This chain joins TRBV5-1 and TRBJ2-3; no reliable D call. This CDR3 is 16 amino acids long. Germline CDR1 is SGHRS and CDR2 is YFSETQ. The V end lost 0 bases, the J end lost 2 bases, and 13 bases lay between the germline ends. As DNA, the CDR3 is TGCGCCAGCAGCTTGGCCGGGCAAACAGACACAGATACGCAGTATTTT. This sequence encodes CASSLAGQTDTDTQYF.

This clonotype was recorded only once. The chain combines TRBV5-6 with TRBJ2-1; 7 bases line up with TRBD2. This CDR3 spans 16 amino acids. Trimming at V came to 4 bases and at J to 1 base, leaving 8 bases not matched to a gene. From germline, CDR1 is SGHDT and CDR2 YYEEEE. CDR3 loop: CASSHWGGLSYNEQFF. The CDR3 nucleotides read TGTGCCAGCAGCCACTGGGGAGGGCTGTCCTACAATGAGCAGTTCTTC.

V gene TRBV11-2 combines with J gene TRBJ2-2, with 7 bases matching TRBD1. The CDR3 has 17 amino acids. Germline assignment: CDR1 SGHAT and CDR2 FQNNGV. J gave up 1 base and V 1 base, and 6 bases lay outside the gene matches. The CDR3 sequence: CASSLGQWTGNTGELFF. As DNA, the CDR3 is TGTGCCAGCAGCTTAGGGCAATGGACAGGGAACACCGGGGAGCTGTTTTTT.

In its sample, this clonotype was seen many times. The rearrangement joins TRBV29-1 to TRBJ2-3, with 7 nucleotides matching TRBD1. Per the germline V gene, CDR1 is SQVTM and CDR2 is ANQGSEA. V dropped 6 bases and J dropped 0; count of bases not matched to a gene: 6. CDR3 length: 14 residues. This CDR3 is CSVAPGQSTDTQYF. CDR3 sequence (DNA): TGCAGCGTGGCCCCGGGACAGAGCACAGATACGCAGTATTTT.

The J gene is TRBJ2-1, the V gene TRBV9; TRBD2 matches 10 bases. The germline gives CDR1 SGDLS, CDR2 YYNGEE. This CDR3 has 16 amino acids. After removal of 4 bases from V and 8 bases from J, the junction contained 12 bases not matched to a gene. CDR3 nucleotide sequence: TGTGCCAGCAGCCCTCTAGCGGGAGAGGGGTCTCATGAGCAGTTCTTC. Its translation: CASSPLAGEGSHEQFF. Full variable domain (outside the CDR3, taken from reference TRBV9 and TRBJ2-1): DSGVTQTPKHLITATGQRVTLRCSPRSGDLSVYWYQQSLDQGLQFLIQYYNGEERAKGNILERFSAQQFPDLHSELNLSSLELGDSALYFCASSPLAGEGSHEQFFGPGTRLTVL.

A few counts support this clonotype. This sequence joins TRBV5-1 and TRBJ2-7; unclear D gene. V was cut by 3 bases and J by 4 bases, with 17 bases left in between. This CDR3 region has 15 residues. Germline lookup yields CDR1 SGHRS and CDR2 YFSETQ. The CDR3 sequence: CASSSDPGSHYEQYF. CDR3 coding DNA: TGCGCCAGCAGCTCCGACCCCGGATCACATTACGAGCAGTACTTC.

The CDR3 DNA follows: TGTGCCACCAGCAGAGGTAGCGGGAGGCTGGTGGAGACCCAGTACTTC. Its translation is CATSRGSGRLVETQYF. The chain joins TRBV15 to TRBJ2-5; 10 positions agree with TRBD2. Germline values: CDR1 LNHNV, CDR2 YYDKDF (reference sequence). The CDR3 has 16 residues. V shed 1 base, J shed 5 bases, and the junction held 7 bases outside the gene matches.

The rearrangement links TRBV6-2 or TRBV6-3 to TRBJ2-4; possible D gene TRBD1, 5 bases. Trimming shortened V by 7 bases and J by 3 bases, and 7 bases separated the two germline ends. CDR3 length: 12 amino acids. Germline lookup yields CDR1 MNHEY and CDR2 SVGEGT. In nucleotides, the CDR3 is TGTGCCAGCACCGACAGCAAAAACATTCAGTACTTC. This translates into CASTDSKNIQYF.

The chain couples TRBV9 to TRBJ2-1; 7 bases match TRBD1. This CDR3 has 15 residues. Germline V gene lookup returns CDR1 SGDLS and CDR2 YYNGEE. The ends lost 4 bases at V and 8 bases at J; junction bases unmatched: 12. CDR3 protein: CASSSSGTAGHEQFF. In nucleotides, the CDR3 is TGTGCCAGCAGCTCATCCGGGACAGCCGGGCATGAGCAGTTCTTC.

The table lists this clonotype with a few counts. The chain has TRBV6-5 and TRBJ2-2; 8 bases line up with TRBD1. This CDR3 is built from 17 residues. V dropped 2 bases and J dropped 5; count of bases not matched to a gene: 10. The germline V gene encodes CDR1 MNHEY and CDR2 SVGAGI. CDR3 in amino acids: CASSYPSRGRGTGELFF. The CDR3 nucleotides read TGTGCCAGCAGTTACCCGTCCAGGGGGCGAGGGACCGGGGAGCTGTTTTTT.